The 4 T cell receptor beta chains in this list originate from one sample, sequenced in a study of shared clonotypes between healthy human individuals. This table comes from immunoSEQ multiplex PCR, and its TCRdb copy is limited to in-frame clones, with some not included. The sample records some 1.5 million clones, over 95% being singletons. Sequencing input: naive CD4+ T cells sorted from blood. Subset noted: CD45RA+ positively selected. These receptors all come from a man between 25 and 39 years old in good health.

A word on this clone: Within the sample, other DNA sequences also encode this same CDR3. The chain uses TRBV19 and TRBJ2-7, with unresolved D. Per germline, CDR1 LNHDA and CDR2 SQIVND (reference sequence). The CDR3 spans 13 residues. Trimming cost V 6 bases and J 1 base, with 10 bases left between them. CDR3 sequence (DNA): TGTGCCAGTAGCCCGACACGTTCCTACGAGCAGTACTTC. Its translation is CASSPTRSYEQYF.

The genes are TRBV6-5 and TRBJ2-1, with 10 bases identical to TRBD2. CDR3 size: 14 residues. Trimming took 8 bases from V and 6 from J; bases not matched to a gene: 7. Germline loops: CDR1 MNHEY, CDR2 SVGAGI. Written as DNA, the CDR3 is TGTGCCAGCGGGAATAGCGGGAGGACCAATGAGCAGTTCTTC. Translated: CASGNSGRTNEQFF.

The V gene is TRBV7-2, the J gene TRBJ2-7; TRBD2 matches 7 bases. Germline CDR1 is SGHTA and CDR2 is FQGNSA. V dropped 5 bases and J dropped 3; count of bases not matched to a gene: 7. The CDR3 has 14 amino acids. The CDR3 bases are TGTGCCAGCAGCCCTCCTAGCGGAGTCTACGAGCAGTACTTC. It yields the protein CASSPPSGVYEQYF.

The chain is built from TRBV11-2 and TRBJ2-5, with D perhaps matching TRBD1 (5 bases). Per the germline V gene, CDR1 is SGHAT and CDR2 is FQNNGV. The V and J ends lost 5 bases and 0 bases respectively, with 13 bases between them. The CDR3 consists of 15 residues. CDR3 region: CASSPRQNYQETQYF. The CDR3 DNA sequence: TGTGCCAGCAGCCCCCGACAGAACTACCAAGAGACCCAGTACTTC.